Below, one T cell receptor beta chain is given with its context. The entry originates in a study of blood T cell repertoires in COVID-19. Overall study context: T cells, B-cell-depleted T cells, or PBMCs supplied cDNA or gDNA.

Authors' methods: Reference gene primers were amplified, and this amplification served to estimate nucleated cell counts. Generated by immunoSEQ multiplex PCR, the TCRdb table keeps only in-frame clones and is missing some. For V, J and clone size, that table is used; D and trimming come from the DNA. This table holds some 130,000 clones, 70% to 90% found once. Source material: peripheral blood. This sequence was found in a woman in her fifties or sixties who had recovered from COVID-19.

In DNA, the CDR3 is TGTGCTAGTGGTTTGGTACTGTGGCGGGAGGCAGCAGATACGCAGTATTTT. Translated, it gives CASGLVLWREAADTQYF. The gene calls are TRBV12-5 and TRBJ2-3, with 8 bases lining up with TRBD2. This CDR3 spans 17 amino acids. Germline-derived CDR1 and CDR2 are LGHNT and FRNRAP. J lost 4 bases, V lost 0 bases, and 9 bases had no gene match.